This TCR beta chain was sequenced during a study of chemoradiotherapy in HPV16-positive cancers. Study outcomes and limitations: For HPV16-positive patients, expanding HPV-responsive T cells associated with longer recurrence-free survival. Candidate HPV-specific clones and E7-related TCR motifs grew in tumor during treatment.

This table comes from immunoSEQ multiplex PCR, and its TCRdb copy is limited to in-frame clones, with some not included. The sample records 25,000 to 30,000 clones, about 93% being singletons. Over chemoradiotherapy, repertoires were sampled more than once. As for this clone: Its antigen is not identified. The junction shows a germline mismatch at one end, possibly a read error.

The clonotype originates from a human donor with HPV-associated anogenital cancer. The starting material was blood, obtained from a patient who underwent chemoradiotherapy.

The CDR3 reads CASVLQQGGGTGELFF. CDR3 sequence (DNA): TGTGCTAGTGTTTTGCAACAGGGTGGGGGTACCGGGGAGCTGTTTTTT. The chain carries TRBV12-5 and TRBJ2-2; D perhaps matches TRBD1 (6 bases). CDR1 LGHNT and CDR2 FRNRAP come from the germline V gene. This CDR3 contains 16 residues.